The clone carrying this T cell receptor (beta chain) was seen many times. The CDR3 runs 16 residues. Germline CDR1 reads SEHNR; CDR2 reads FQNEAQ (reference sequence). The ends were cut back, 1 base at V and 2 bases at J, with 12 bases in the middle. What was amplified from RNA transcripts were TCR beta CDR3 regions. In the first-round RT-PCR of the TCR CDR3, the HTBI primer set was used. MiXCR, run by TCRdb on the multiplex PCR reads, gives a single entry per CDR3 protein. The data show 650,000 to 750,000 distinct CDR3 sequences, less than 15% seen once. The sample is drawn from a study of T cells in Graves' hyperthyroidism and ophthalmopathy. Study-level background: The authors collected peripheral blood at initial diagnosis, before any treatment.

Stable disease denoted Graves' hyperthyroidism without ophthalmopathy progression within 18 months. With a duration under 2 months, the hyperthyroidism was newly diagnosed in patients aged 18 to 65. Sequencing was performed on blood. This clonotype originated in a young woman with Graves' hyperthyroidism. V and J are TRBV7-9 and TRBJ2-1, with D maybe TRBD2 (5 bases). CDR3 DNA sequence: TGTGCCAGCAGCTTAGAAGCCCAGGAGGCCTACAATGAGCAGTTCTTC. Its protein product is CASSLEAQEAYNEQFF.